The present T cell receptor (beta chain) was sequenced within a study of blood T cell repertoires in COVID-19. Looking at the study overall: T cells, B-cell-depleted T cells, or PBMCs provided the cDNA or gDNA that served as material.

Living in 24 US areas, the participants were between 18 and 89 years of age. Cohort 3 recovered donors had two negative PCRs, clearance, or symptom resolution. Measured with immunoSEQ multiplex PCR; TCRdb has only the in-frame clones, and not every one. This table has 150,000 to 200,000 clones, approximately 78% appearing once. The receptor was derived from a woman between 45 and 65 years old who had recovered from COVID-19. The sequenced sample was PBMCs or T cells enriched from blood (not recorded which).

CDR3 amino acids: CASSFLASNEQFF. The CDR3 DNA is TGTGCCAGCAGCTTCCTAGCTAGCAATGAGCAGTTCTTC. This chain links TRBV7-3 with TRBJ2-1; tentative D call: TRBD2 (5 bases). The CDR3 totals 13 residues. Germline CDR1 reads SGHTA; CDR2 reads FQGTGA. Trimming cost V 3 bases and J 6 bases, with 9 bases left between them.